The present TCR beta chain was sequenced within a study of control samples from healthy donors and cancer patients. In germline, CDR1 is SQVTM, CDR2 ANQGSEA. V was trimmed by 3 bases and J by 6 bases, leaving 14 bases between them. The CDR3 consists of 13 residues. The assay was immunoSEQ multiplex PCR, and TCRdb's table has in-frame clones only and misses some. The table records 130,000 to 150,000 clones, about nine tenths of them present only once. The chain carries TRBV29-1 and TRBJ1-2; D gene unclear. This receptor was obtained from a man aged 25 to 40 in good health. Sequences were obtained from blood. The DNA for the CDR3 is TGCAGCGTTGACCCTCGGGCGCCAGATGGCTACACCTTC. As protein: CSVDPRAPDGYTF.